This entry lists 29 T cell receptor beta chains sequenced from one sample in a study of T cells in Graves' hyperthyroidism and ophthalmopathy. TCR beta CDR3 regions were amplified from RNA. Initially, a first-round RT-PCR of the TCR CDR3 employed the HTBI primer set. TCRdb redid the calling of the multiplex PCR reads with MiXCR, one entry per CDR3 protein. Among 400,000 to 500,000 distinct CDR3 sequences listed, approximately 15% were seen once. Material for sequencing was blood. These receptors originate from a woman between 18 and 29 years old with Graves' hyperthyroidism.

This clonotype was found many times. The genes are TRBV12-5 and TRBJ2-2; a possible D gene is TRBD1 (5 bases). This CDR3 contains 16 residues. V lost 0 bases and J lost 4, with 12 bases in between. Germline CDR1 and CDR2: LGHNT and FRNRAP. CDR3 in DNA: TGTGCTAGTGGTTTGGTACGGACATCGCGCACCGGGGAGCTGTTTTTT. Translating it yields CASGLVRTSRTGELFF.

This clonotype was picked up many times. V usage is TRBV11-2 and J usage is TRBJ2-1; D remains ambiguous. The V end lost 3 bases, the J end lost 0 bases, and 6 bases lay between the germline ends. This CDR3 is 14 amino acids long. CDR1 and CDR2 (germline): SGHAT, FQNNGV. The CDR3 sequence: CASSFGSSYNEQFF. DNA of the CDR3: TGTGCCAGCAGCTTCGGTAGCTCCTACAATGAGCAGTTCTTC.

Turning to this clonotype: One base away lies a much larger clone, so this may be a sequencing read error. The CDR3 sequence: CASKSGILPNNEQFF. The DNA for the CDR3 is TGTGCCAGCAAGTCCGGGATCCTCCCTAACAATGAGCAGTTCTTC. The chain has TRBV27 and TRBJ2-1; TRBD2 is a possible D gene (5 bases). With 7 bases removed from V and 5 bases from J, the gap between germline ends came to 18 bases. The germline CDR1 and CDR2 sequences are MNHEY and SMNVEV (reference sequence). The CDR3 covers 15 residues.

The CDR3 nucleotides are TGTGCCAGCAGCTCAATAAACGGGAGAGTCTACGAGCAGTACTTC. Translated, it gives CASSSINGRVYEQYF. This chain uses TRBV7-9 with TRBJ2-7; D might be TRBD2 (6 bases). CDR3 length: 15 amino acids. The germline V gene has CDR1 SEHNR and CDR2 FQNEAQ (reference sequence). Trimming pared 4 bases from V and 3 bases from J, leaving 16 bases between.

The rearrangement links TRBV29-1 to TRBJ2-7, with 9 bases aligning to TRBD2. Trimming removed 3 bases from V and 3 bases from J; junction bases left unmatched: 6. This CDR3 comprises 14 residues. The germline V gene has CDR1 SQVTM and CDR2 ANQGSEA. In nucleotides, the CDR3 is TGCAGCGTTGAGCTAGCGGGACTAAACTACGAGCAGTACTTC. It yields the protein CSVELAGLNYEQYF.

Ten or more counts support this clonotype. V is TRBV25-1 and J is TRBJ1-1, with unresolved D. The CDR3 is made up of 13 amino acids. The germline V gene encodes CDR1 MGHDK and CDR2 SYGVNS. With 2 bases removed from V and 1 base from J, the gap between germline ends came to 5 bases. The CDR3 bases are TGTGCCAGCAGTGAAAGTGAGAACACTGAAGCTTTCTTT. Translating it yields CASSESENTEAFF.

The V and J genes are TRBV7-2 and TRBJ2-1, with 7 bases aligning to TRBD2. The V segment lost 8 bases and the J segment 7 bases; nucleotides outside the gene matches: 14. The CDR3 has 15 amino acids. Germline V gene sequence: CDR1 SGHTA, CDR2 FQGNSA. CDR3 region: CASAWAGRSGNEQFF. CDR3 sequence (DNA): TGTGCCAGCGCGTGGGCCGGCCGTAGCGGGAATGAGCAGTTCTTC.

This clonotype was detected ten times or more. This chain links TRBV12-3 or TRBV12-4 with TRBJ2-7; TRBD2 agrees at 11 bases. Trimming removed 5 bases from V and 0 bases from J; junction bases left unmatched: 6. The CDR3 totals 16 residues. The CDR3 DNA sequence: TGTGCCAGCAGTAACGGACTAGCGGGTACCTCCTACGAGCAGTACGTC. It codes for CASSNGLAGTSYEQYV.

This chain joins TRBV5-6 and TRBJ1-1; no clear D gene. CDR1 is SGHDT and CDR2 is YYEEEE in the germline V gene. Trimming left V 0 bases short and J 5 bases short, with 17 bases between. CDR3 length: 16 residues. CDR3 region: CASSLELPYLGTEAFF. Written as DNA, the CDR3 is TGTGCCAGCAGCTTGGAGTTGCCCTACTTGGGGACTGAAGCTTTCTTT. Full variable domain (remainder filled in from reference TRBV5-6 and TRBJ1-1): DAGVTQSPTHLIKTRGQQVTLRCSPKSGHDTVSWYQQALGQGPQFIFQYYEEEERQRGNFPDRFSGHQFPNYSSELNVNALLLGDSALYLCASSLELPYLGTEAFFGQGTRLTVV.

This clonotype has a count of ten or more. The gene calls are TRBV3-1 and TRBJ2-1; the match to TRBD2 covers 12 bases. The CDR3 covers 16 residues. V lost 0 bases and J lost 7; bases outside the gene matches: 4. Germline CDR1 is LGHDT and CDR2 is YNNKEL (reference sequence). CDR3 DNA: TGTGCCAGCAGCCAAGATAGAACTAGCGGGAGGAATGAGCAGTTCTTC. The encoded protein is CASSQDRTSGRNEQFF.

This clonotype was recorded many times. The chain recombines TRBV27 with TRBJ1-1; D is perhaps TRBD1 (6 bases). Germline CDR1 and CDR2: MNHEY and SMNVEV (reference sequence). V was trimmed by 4 bases and J by 0 bases, leaving 15 bases between them. The CDR3 covers 16 residues. Written as DNA, the CDR3 is TGTGCCAGCAGTTCAGACTATGGGGGCGTGAACACTGAAGCTTTCTTT. The encoded protein is CASSSDYGGVNTEAFF.

This clonotype came up many times. The gene calls are TRBV2 and TRBJ2-1; D is unresolved. Trimming took off 4 bases at V and 2 bases at J, with 6 bases between the two ends. The germline V gene encodes CDR1 SNHLY and CDR2 FYNNEI. The CDR3 has 13 amino acids. Here the CDR3 DNA reads TGTGCCAGCAGTGGCGGCGCCTACAATGAGCAGTTCTTC. It specifies CASSGGAYNEQFF.

This clonotype was picked up many times. The gene calls are TRBV12-5 and TRBJ2-7; TRBD2 matches 11 bases. This CDR3 is 18 amino acids long. Per germline, CDR1 LGHNT and CDR2 FRNRAP. V shed 2 bases, J shed 6 bases, and the junction held 15 bases outside the gene matches. The CDR3 DNA sequence: TGTGCTAGTGGTTTGCCCCCCGGTCTAGCGGGAGGAGTAGGCGAGCAGTACTTC. This sequence encodes CASGLPPGLAGGVGEQYF. The whole variable domain, remainder taken from reference TRBV12-5 and TRBJ2-7, is DARVTQTPRHKVTEMGQEVTMRCQPILGHNTVFWYRQTMMQGLELLAYFRNRAPLDDSGMPKDRFSAEMPDATLATLKIQPSEPRDSAVYFCASGLPPGLAGGVGEQYFGPGTRLTVT.

This clonotype was picked up many times. V usage is TRBV12-3 or TRBV12-4 and J usage is TRBJ1-4, with D hard to call. This CDR3 has 15 residues. Trimming removed 5 bases from V and 0 bases from J, with 10 bases in between. The CDR3 region has the DNA TGTGCCAGCAGTCGGCGGGTGCCAACTAATGAAAAACTGTTTTTT. This sequence encodes CASSRRVPTNEKLFF.

V gene TRBV11-2 combines with J gene TRBJ2-1; 9 bases line up with TRBD2. J was trimmed by 6 bases and V by 3 bases; bases with no gene match: 6. The CDR3 runs to 15 residues. Germline V lookup: CDR1 SGHAT, CDR2 FQNNGV. CDR3 DNA sequence: TGTGCCAGCAGCTTGGATAGTAGCGGGGGCAATGAGCAGTTCTTC. This gives the protein CASSLDSSGGNEQFF.

The sample holds many counts of this clonotype. The V call is TRBV7-8, the J call TRBJ1-2, with a possible D match to TRBD1 (5 bases). CDR1 is SGHVS and CDR2 is FQNEAQ in the germline V gene. V gave up 2 bases and J gave up 8 bases, with 9 bases separating them. This CDR3 contains 12 residues. The CDR3 bases are TGTGCCAGCAGCTTAAATTCAGGGGGCTACACCTTC. This sequence encodes CASSLNSGGYTF.

The sample holds a few counts of this clonotype. This sequence joins TRBV29-1 and TRBJ2-1, with D possibly TRBD2 on 6 matching bases. Germline CDR1 reads SQVTM; CDR2 reads ANQGSEA. CDR3 size: 14 residues. The V end was cut by 4 bases, the J end by 0 bases, with 10 bases between. The CDR3 nucleotides read TGCAGCGTTGTGTCGGGAGTCTCCTACAATGAGCAGTTCTTC. Translating it yields CSVVSGVSYNEQFF.

This clonotype was detected many times. The rearrangement uses TRBV5-1 and TRBJ2-1, with D hard to call. Germline CDR1 SGHRS, CDR2 YFSETQ. The CDR3 sequence is 16 residues long. V lost 4 bases to trimming and J lost 0 bases, with 14 bases between them. The CDR3 coding sequence is TGCGCCAGCAGCCTTGCAGGCCCTAGCTCCTACAATGAGCAGTTCTTC. This codes for CASSLAGPSSYNEQFF.

This clonotype came up many times. This chain uses TRBV12-5 with TRBJ1-1; a weak D match, TRBD1 (5 bases). CDR1 is LGHNT, CDR2 FRNRAP, per germline. The CDR3 is 14 amino acids. Trimming took off 1 base at V and 3 bases at J, with 9 bases between the two ends. CDR3 residues: CASGLDAGYTEAFF. In DNA form, the CDR3 reads TGTGCTAGTGGTTTGGACGCAGGGTACACTGAAGCTTTCTTT. The complete variable domain, with remaining parts taken from reference TRBV12-5 and TRBJ1-1, reads DARVTQTPRHKVTEMGQEVTMRCQPILGHNTVFWYRQTMMQGLELLAYFRNRAPLDDSGMPKDRFSAEMPDATLATLKIQPSEPRDSAVYFCASGLDAGYTEAFFGQGTRLTVV.

There are many counts of this clonotype. The chain carries TRBV5-1 and TRBJ2-2, with D perhaps TRBD1 (7 bases). V lost 5 bases and J lost 1, with 15 bases in between. The CDR3 totals 16 residues. Germline V lookup: CDR1 SGHRS, CDR2 YFSETQ. The CDR3 reads CASSPRQGGNTGELFF. The CDR3 DNA follows: TGCGCCAGCAGTCCCCGACAGGGAGGGAACACCGGGGAGCTGTTTTTT.

There are a few counts of this clonotype. The CDR3 DNA follows: TGTGCCAGCTCACTGGACAGGGGGCCCTACGAGCAGTACGTC. It yields the protein CASSLDRGPYEQYV. This chain links TRBV18 with TRBJ2-7; TRBD1 agrees at 11 bases. With V trimmed by 4 bases and J by 2 bases, 1 base remained unmatched. CDR3 size: 14 residues. Germline CDR1 KGHSH, CDR2 LQKENI.

This clonotype was found many times. The gene calls are TRBV6-1 and TRBJ2-2, with TRBD2 identical over 12 bases. Losses at the gene ends were 7 bases for V and 6 bases for J; bases not matched to a gene: 3. The CDR3 loop spans 14 amino acids. Germline CDR1 MNHNS, CDR2 SASEGT. Written as DNA, the CDR3 is TGTGCCAGCACGGGACTAGCGGGCCCCGGGGAGCTGTTTTTT. Amino acid sequence: CASTGLAGPGELFF.

The genes are TRBV20-1 and TRBJ1-3; possibly TRBD1 for D (5 bases). The CDR3 is 13 amino acids. V shed 3 bases and J shed 8 bases, with 14 bases lying between them. The germline CDR1 and CDR2 sequences are DFQATT and SNEGSKA (reference sequence). CDR3 coding DNA: TGCAGTGCTAGTGACGGTCAGGGCTACACCATATATTTT. Translating gives CSASDGQGYTIYF.

This clonotype was seen ten or more times. The chain links TRBV3-1 to TRBJ1-2, with D possibly matching TRBD1 (6 bases). Germline CDR1 and CDR2: LGHDT and YNNKEL (reference sequence). The CDR3 length is 15 residues. With 1 base removed from V and 6 bases from J, the gap between germline ends came to 15 bases. This CDR3 is CASSQGKQGTHGYTF. CDR3 bases: TGTGCCAGCAGCCAAGGCAAACAGGGTACCCATGGCTACACCTTC.

This clonotype appeared many times. The chain joins TRBV6-5 to TRBJ2-1; D gene uncertain. This CDR3 is built from 14 residues. The V end was cut by 0 bases, the J end by 4 bases, with 7 bases between. Germline loops: CDR1 MNHEY, CDR2 SVGAGI. The CDR3 protein is CASSYSRVYNEQFF. CDR3 DNA: TGTGCCAGCAGTTACTCGAGAGTTTACAATGAGCAGTTCTTC.

This clonotype has a count of ten or more. The gene calls are TRBV12-3 or TRBV12-4 and TRBJ1-4, with 9 bases fitting TRBD1. The CDR3 has 14 amino acids. V lost 8 bases to trimming and J lost 6 bases; unmatched junction nucleotides: 7. CDR3 DNA: TGTGCCAGCCTCCGGGACAGGGCCCATGAAAAACTGTTTTTT. It yields the protein CASLRDRAHEKLFF.

This clonotype was detected a few times. V and J are TRBV28 and TRBJ1-3; D is perhaps TRBD1 (6 bases). The V and J ends lost 8 bases and 3 bases respectively, with 17 bases between them. This CDR3 has 15 amino acids. Germline V gives CDR1 MDHEN, CDR2 SYDVKM. In nucleotides, the CDR3 is TGTGCCAGCGGAATGCAGGGGAAACGTGGAAACACCATATATTTT. Encoded protein: CASGMQGKRGNTIYF.

This clonotype occurred many times. The V gene is TRBV10-2, the J gene TRBJ2-7; 9 nucleotides align to TRBD2. V was clipped by 8 bases and J by 1 base; unmatched bases: 12. The CDR3 is made up of 16 amino acids. The germline V gene encodes CDR1 WSHSY and CDR2 SAAADI. CDR3 nucleotide sequence: TGCGCCAGCGCCCCCTTTACTAGCGGGTTGTCCTACGAGCAGTACGTC. Translating gives CASAPFTSGLSYEQYV.

This clonotype was counted between two and nine times. The CDR3 nucleotides are TGTGCCAGTAGTACCCTCCCGGACTCTGGAAACACCATATATTTT. Translated: CASSTLPDSGNTIYF. The chain couples TRBV19 to TRBJ1-3; no definite D call. Trimming took off 4 bases at V and 0 bases at J, with 10 bases between the two ends. This CDR3 has 15 amino acids. Germline CDR1 reads LNHDA; CDR2 reads SQIVND (reference sequence). The full variable domain, with the rest looked up from reference TRBV19 and TRBJ1-3, is DGGITQSPKYLFRKEGQNVTLSCEQNLNHDAMYWYRQDPGQGLRLIYYSQIVNDFQKGDIAEGYSVSREKKESFPLTVTSAQKNPTAFYLCASSTLPDSGNTIYFGEGSWLTVV.